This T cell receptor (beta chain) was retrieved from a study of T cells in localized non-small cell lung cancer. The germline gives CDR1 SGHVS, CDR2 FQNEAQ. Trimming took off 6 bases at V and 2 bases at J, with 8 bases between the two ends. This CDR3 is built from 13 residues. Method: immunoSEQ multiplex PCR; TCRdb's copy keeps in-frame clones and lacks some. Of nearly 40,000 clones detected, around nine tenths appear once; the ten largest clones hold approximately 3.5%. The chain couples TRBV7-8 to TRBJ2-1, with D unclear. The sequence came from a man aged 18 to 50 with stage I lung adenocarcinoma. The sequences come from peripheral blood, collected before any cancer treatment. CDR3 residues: CASRTSPYNEQFF. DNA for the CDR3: TGTGCCAGCAGGACTTCTCCCTACAATGAGCAGTTCTTC.